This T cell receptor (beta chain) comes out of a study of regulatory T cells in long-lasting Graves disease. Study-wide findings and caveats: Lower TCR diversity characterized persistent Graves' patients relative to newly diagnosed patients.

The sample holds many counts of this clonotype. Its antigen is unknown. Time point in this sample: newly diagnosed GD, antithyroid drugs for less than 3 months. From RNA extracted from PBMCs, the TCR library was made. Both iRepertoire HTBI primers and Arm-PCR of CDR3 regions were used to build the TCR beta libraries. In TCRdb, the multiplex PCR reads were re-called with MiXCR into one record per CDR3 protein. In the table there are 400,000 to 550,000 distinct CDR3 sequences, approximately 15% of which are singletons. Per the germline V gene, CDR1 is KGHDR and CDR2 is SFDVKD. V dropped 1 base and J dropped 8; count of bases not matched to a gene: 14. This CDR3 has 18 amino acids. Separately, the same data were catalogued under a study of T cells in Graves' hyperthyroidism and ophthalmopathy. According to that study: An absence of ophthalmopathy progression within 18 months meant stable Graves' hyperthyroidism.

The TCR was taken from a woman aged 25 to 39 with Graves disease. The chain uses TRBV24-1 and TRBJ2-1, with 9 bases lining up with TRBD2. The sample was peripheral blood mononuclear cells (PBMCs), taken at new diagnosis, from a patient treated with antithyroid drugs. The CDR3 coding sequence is TGTGCCACCAGTGATTTTAGCCCGCTAGCGGGATCGGGAGATGAGCAGTTCTTC. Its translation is CATSDFSPLAGSGDEQFF.